This T cell receptor (beta chain) was observed in a study of T cells and Merkel cell carcinoma outcomes. Findings and caveats of the study: Reportedly, T-cell repertoire with density predicts Merkel cell carcinoma outcomes.

With 5 bases removed from V and 6 bases from J, the gap between germline ends came to 14 bases. This CDR3 is 13 amino acids long. The germline V gene encodes CDR1 SGHDT and CDR2 YYEEEE. Using immunoSEQ multiplex PCR, the repertoire was profiled, and TCRdb retains in-frame clones only, with some absent. This sample carries some 19,000 clones, around 80% of them seen once, and the ten largest clones take 2.5% to 3.5%. This clone was found a few times. The antigen remains undetermined. The sequencing sample was made of tumor tissue from Merkel cell carcinoma. This rearrangement joins TRBV5-6 to TRBJ1-1; tentatively, D is TRBD1 (6 bases). The TCR comes from a human donor with Merkel cell carcinoma. The CDR3 sequence is CASREGGRAEAFF. In nucleotides, the CDR3 is TGTGCCAGCAGGGAGGGGGGGAGGGCTGAAGCTTTCTTT.